These 29 T cell receptor beta chains share one sample of origin, sequenced in a study of blood T cell repertoires in COVID-19. Profiled with immunoSEQ multiplex PCR; TCRdb holds only in-frame clones, not every one. The data show some 160,000 clones, more than 75% seen once. Input material: peripheral blood. The receptors were sampled from a man between 60 and 70 years old with acute or convalescent COVID-19.

This clone was counted a few times. The chain has TRBV2 and TRBJ2-5; 7 positions match TRBD2. Trimming took 7 bases from V and 5 from J; bases not matched to a gene: 7. The CDR3 is 13 amino acids. The germline V gene has CDR1 SNHLY and CDR2 FYNNEI. The CDR3 DNA is TGTGCCAGCACGACCGGGAGGTGGGAGACCCAGTACTTC. Its protein is CASTTGRWETQYF.

The chain carries TRBV5-1 and TRBJ1-1, with 7 bases aligning to TRBD1. This CDR3 is built from 15 residues. The germline V gene encodes CDR1 SGHRS and CDR2 YFSETQ. Trimming removed 3 bases from V and 1 base from J; junction bases left unmatched: 6. CDR3 amino acids: CASSSSGGTNTEAFF. CDR3 DNA: TGCGCCAGCAGCTCCTCAGGGGGGACGAACACTGAAGCTTTCTTT.

CDR3 nucleotides: TGTGCCACCAGTGAGGATGACAGCAAAAACATTCAGTACTTC. Its translation is CATSEDDSKNIQYF. The J gene is TRBJ2-4, the V gene TRBV24-1, with D perhaps TRBD1 (5 bases). The CDR3 covers 14 residues. Germline lookup yields CDR1 KGHDR and CDR2 SFDVKD. Between the trimmed V and J ends, which lost 4 bases and 3 bases, there was a span of 9 bases.

This clone has at least ten counts. V and J are TRBV10-3 and TRBJ1-3; 8 bases are a match to TRBD1. J gave up 2 bases and V 8 bases, and 5 bases lay outside the gene matches. Germline CDR1 ENHRY, CDR2 SYGVKD. The CDR3 is 14 residues long. DNA for the CDR3: TGTGCCATCGGAACAGGGGGTACTGGAAACACCATATATTTT. Amino acid sequence: CAIGTGGTGNTIYF.

V and J are TRBV7-3 and TRBJ2-1, with 15 nucleotides matching TRBD2. The ends lost 4 bases at V and 10 bases at J; junction bases unmatched: 2. The germline V gene encodes CDR1 SGHTA and CDR2 FQGTGA. The CDR3 has 14 residues. The CDR3 loop is CASSSGLAGGEQFF. CDR3 bases: TGTGCCAGCAGCTCGGGACTAGCGGGAGGCGAGCAGTTCTTC.

The rearrangement uses TRBV12-5 and TRBJ2-1; maybe TRBD1 (5 bases). Trimming shortened V by 3 bases and J by 2 bases, and 11 bases separated the two germline ends. Germline V gene lookup returns CDR1 LGHNT and CDR2 FRNRAP. The CDR3 sequence is 15 residues long. The CDR3 DNA follows: TGTGCTAGTGGTTTCGAGCAGGGCCCCTACAATGAGCAGTTCTTC. Translating it yields CASGFEQGPYNEQFF.

The genes are TRBV2 and TRBJ1-2; D unclear. V was pared by 7 bases and J by 3 bases, with 9 bases between. CDR1 is SNHLY, CDR2 FYNNEI, per germline. The CDR3 loop spans 12 amino acids. CDR3 coding DNA: TGTGCCAGCACGGGGATTGACTATGGCTACACCTTC. It yields the protein CASTGIDYGYTF.

V gene TRBV4-1 combines with J gene TRBJ2-1; a possible D gene is TRBD2 (5 bases). This CDR3 comprises 17 residues. The germline V and J ends were trimmed by 2 bases and 2 bases, with 16 bases remaining between them. Germline CDR1 and CDR2: MGHRA and YSYEKL. In DNA form, the CDR3 reads TGCGCCAGCAGCCAATCTGCCGCGGGTAGACCCTACAATGAGCAGTTCTTC. Its translation: CASSQSAAGRPYNEQFF.

The chain has TRBV28 and TRBJ1-5; D gene uncertain. Trimming stripped 8 bases from V and 4 bases from J, with 9 bases between. Germline V gene lookup returns CDR1 MDHEN and CDR2 SYDVKM. The CDR3 contains 12 residues. DNA of the CDR3: TGTGCCAGCCATGAGAAGAATCAGCCCCAGCATTTT. Its protein product is CASHEKNQPQHF.

The J gene is TRBJ1-2, the V gene TRBV12-3 or TRBV12-4; TRBD1 matches at 7 bases. The V segment lost 3 bases and the J segment 8 bases; nucleotides outside the gene matches: 6. The CDR3 loop spans 13 amino acids. Here the CDR3 DNA reads TGTGCCAGCAGTTTTATCCGGGACAGCGGCTACACCTTC. This encodes CASSFIRDSGYTF.

The J gene is TRBJ1-1, the V gene TRBV5-5; possible D gene TRBD1, 6 bases. V lost 1 base and J lost 1, with 11 bases in between. CDR3 length: 15 residues. The germline V gene has CDR1 SGHKS and CDR2 YYEKEE (reference sequence). CDR3 nucleotides: TGTGCCAGCAGCTTGTATGACAGGACGAACACTGAAGCTTTCTTT. Protein sequence: CASSLYDRTNTEAFF.

This clone is categorized as medium-sized. This chain links TRBV24-1 with TRBJ2-3; no firm D call. Trimming took off 1 base at V and 2 bases at J, with 9 bases between the two ends. Germline-derived CDR1 and CDR2 are KGHDR and SFDVKD. This CDR3 contains 15 residues. The CDR3 spells CATSDFHGSTDTQYF. The CDR3 DNA is TGTGCCACCAGTGATTTCCACGGTTCCACAGATACGCAGTATTTT.

This clone was seen only a few times. For the CDR3, the DNA is TGTGCCAGTAGTATAGGGACTAGCGGGAGAGCAAGCTCCTACAATGAGCAGTTCTTC. Translating it yields CASSIGTSGRASSYNEQFF. The V and J genes are TRBV19 and TRBJ2-1; 13 nucleotides match TRBD2. CDR1 LNHDA and CDR2 SQIVND come from the germline V gene (reference sequence). V lost 1 base and J lost 0; bases outside the gene matches: 6. The length of the CDR3 is 19 residues.

As DNA, the CDR3 is TGTGCAAGTCGCTTAGCCGAGGGCCTTTGGACAGGGGTCTCCTACGAGCAGTACTTC. Protein sequence: CASRLAEGLWTGVSYEQYF. J is TRBJ2-7 and V is TRBV12-2; the table's TRBD1 call for D was not verified on the DNA. TRBV12-2 corresponds to a pseudogene. CDR3 size: 19 residues.

The rearrangement joins TRBV19 to TRBJ2-1; 13 nucleotides line up with TRBD2. Germline loops: CDR1 LNHDA, CDR2 SQIVND (reference sequence). The trim removed 6 bases at V and 3 bases at J, leaving 2 bases unmatched. CDR3 length: 15 amino acids. In DNA, the CDR3 is TGTGCCAGTAGGAGACTAGCGGGAGGCTACAATGAGCAGTTCTTC. This gives the protein CASRRLAGGYNEQFF.

This chain connects TRBV27 to TRBJ1-6; D gene ambiguous. V lost 2 bases, J lost 9 bases, and 20 bases lay in between. The CDR3 runs 17 residues. Germline V lookup: CDR1 MNHEY, CDR2 SMNVEV (reference sequence). CDR3 amino acids: CASSLTQRGNSPSPLHF. CDR3 coding DNA: TGTGCCAGCAGTTTAACCCAACGAGGGAACAGCCCTTCACCCCTCCACTTT.

The chain combines TRBV7-2 with TRBJ2-7, with 8 bases aligning to TRBD1. V lost 3 bases, J lost 7 bases, and 11 bases stayed unmatched. This CDR3 contains 15 residues. CDR1 and CDR2 (germline): SGHTA, FQGNSA. DNA of the CDR3: TGTGCCAGCAGCTTTGGGGGCGCAGGGGGCGTAGAGCAGTACTTC. It specifies CASSFGGAGGVEQYF.

CDR3 DNA: TGTGCCACCAGTGAGCCTTACAGGGACGGCTACACCTTC. It is translated as CATSEPYRDGYTF. This rearrangement joins TRBV24-1 to TRBJ1-2, with D tentatively TRBD1 (6 bases). Per germline, CDR1 KGHDR and CDR2 SFDVKD. The V and J ends lost 4 bases and 8 bases respectively, with 13 bases between them. CDR3 size: 13 residues.

This sequence joins TRBV7-3 and TRBJ2-1; TRBD2 agrees at 16 bases. The germline CDR1 and CDR2 sequences are SGHTA and FQGTGA. The CDR3 loop spans 16 amino acids. The V gene end was trimmed by 5 bases and the J gene end by 7 bases; junction bases not matched to a gene: 5. CDR3 loop: CASSQVGLAGGNEQFF. CDR3 DNA sequence: TGTGCCAGCAGCCAAGTGGGACTAGCGGGAGGGAATGAGCAGTTCTTC.

The chain couples TRBV19 to TRBJ1-4, with 8 positions matching TRBD1. V trimming: 6 bases; J trimming: 0 bases; junction bases outside the gene matches: 12. The CDR3 covers 18 residues. Germline-derived CDR1 and CDR2 are LNHDA and SQIVND (reference sequence). Here the CDR3 reads CASRSGGQSLATNEKLFF. CDR3 in DNA: TGTGCCAGTAGGTCAGGGGGCCAATCCCTTGCAACTAATGAAAAACTGTTTTTT.

The rearrangement links TRBV3-1 (or the pseudogene TRBV3-2) to TRBJ1-2; D ambiguous. Germline lookup yields CDR1 LGHDT and CDR2 YNNKEL (reference sequence). The V end lost 4 bases, the J end lost 2 bases, and 8 bases lay between the germline ends. The CDR3 has 13 residues. The CDR3 loop reads CASSPEENYGYTF. The DNA of the CDR3 is TGTGCCAGCAGCCCCGAGGAGAACTATGGCTACACCTTC.

V and J are TRBV6-5 and TRBJ1-1, with D maybe TRBD1 (5 bases). The CDR3 is 14 amino acids. CDR1 and CDR2 (germline): MNHEY, SVGAGI. Trimming took 3 bases from V and 4 from J, leaving 12 bases between them. CDR3 bases: TGTGCCAGCAGTTATCGGCAGGGAGGCACTGAAGCTTTCTTT. Translating it yields CASSYRQGGTEAFF.

The V gene is TRBV15, the J gene TRBJ1-5, with D perhaps matching TRBD1 (5 bases). This CDR3 region has 16 residues. Trimming removed 1 base at V and 2 bases at J, with 12 bases between. Germline-derived CDR1 and CDR2 are LNHNV and YYDKDF (reference sequence). The CDR3 here is CATSRVGGGGNQPQHF. DNA of the CDR3: TGTGCCACCAGCAGAGTCGGGGGAGGCGGCAATCAGCCCCAGCATTTT. The full variable domain, in which reference TRBV15 and TRBJ1-5 provide the parts outside the CDR3, is DAMVIQNPRYQVTQFGKPVTLSCSQTLNHNVMYWYQQKSSQAPKLLFHYYDKDFNNEADTPDNFQSRRPNTSFCFLDIRSPGLGDTAMYLCATSRVGGGGNQPQHFGDGTRLSIL.

This clone came up once. This chain joins TRBV28 and TRBJ1-4, with TRBD1 matching 8 bases. The trim removed 6 bases at V and 5 bases at J, leaving 8 bases unmatched. Germline CDR1 and CDR2: MDHEN and SYDVKM. The CDR3 is 15 residues long. The CDR3 bases are TGTGCCAGCAGGGGGGCACAGGGGGTAAATGAAAAACTGTTTTTT. Residues: CASRGAQGVNEKLFF.

This chain joins TRBV3-1 (or the pseudogene TRBV3-2) and TRBJ2-1; maybe TRBD2 (8 bases). The CDR3 loop spans 14 amino acids. The germline V gene encodes CDR1 LGHDT and CDR2 YNNKEL (reference sequence). Trimming left V 7 bases short and J 5 bases short, with 15 bases between. The CDR3 coding sequence is TGTGCCAGCAAGGGGGCACTAGCGGACAATGAGCAGTTCTTC. Its protein product is CASKGALADNEQFF.

This clone showed up just a few times. The chain joins TRBV5-4 to TRBJ2-3, with 10 bases aligning to TRBD1. In germline, CDR1 is SGHNT, CDR2 YYREEE (reference sequence). J lost 2 bases, V lost 1 base, and 4 bases had no gene match. The CDR3 loop spans 16 amino acids. The CDR3 nucleotides are TGTGCCAGCAGCTTGAGGACAGGGGGGACCACAGATACGCAGTATTTT. As protein: CASSLRTGGTTDTQYF.

The chain couples TRBV5-5 to TRBJ2-6, with D possibly matching TRBD2 (5 bases). V dropped 4 bases and J dropped 0 bases, with 17 bases sitting between them. Germline V CDR1 and CDR2: SGHKS, YYEKEE (reference sequence). This CDR3 comprises 18 residues. CDR3 region: CASSRIRGTLSGANVLTF. The CDR3 region has the DNA TGTGCCAGCAGCCGTATACGGGGAACCCTCTCTGGGGCCAACGTCCTGACTTTC.

The chain has TRBV3-1 (or the pseudogene TRBV3-2) and TRBJ1-2; D gene uncertain. The germline V gene has CDR1 LGHDT and CDR2 YNNKEL (reference sequence). The CDR3 has 14 residues. Trimming stripped 0 bases from V and 7 bases from J, with 12 bases between. CDR3 DNA: TGTGCCAGCAGCCAAGACCCCGGCCCGGGTGGCTACACCTTC. Its translation: CASSQDPGPGGYTF.

V and J are TRBV24-1 and TRBJ2-3, with 8 bases fitting TRBD2. V gave up 9 bases and J gave up 9 bases; unmatched junction bases: 10. Germline V gives CDR1 KGHDR, CDR2 SFDVKD. The CDR3 length is 13 residues. The CDR3 DNA is TGTGCCACCTCGGAGACTAGCGCTAACACGCAGTATTTT. It specifies CATSETSANTQYF.